This TCR beta chain was obtained from a study of blood T cell repertoires in COVID-19. Study context: Sites in the United States, Italy and Spain provided acute and convalescent COVID-19 samples. In each case, the material was cDNA or gDNA derived from T cells, B-cell-depleted T cells, or PBMCs.

As processed by the authors: Amplification of reference gene primers provided the estimated nucleated cell counts. The table came from immunoSEQ multiplex PCR; TCRdb's copy has only in-frame clones and leaves some out. The V and J calls and clone size are taken from that table; D and trimming were inferred from the DNA. Seen here are under 140,000 clones, more than 75% observed once, and the top ten hold 3% to 3.5%. The sample comprised peripheral blood. This receptor was identified in a woman in her forties or fifties with acute or convalescent COVID-19.

The CDR3 nucleotides are TGTGCCAGCAGCCCCCAGGGTTTGCAAGAGACCCAGTACTTC. It specifies CASSPQGLQETQYF. The rearrangement joins TRBV7-2 to TRBJ2-5; D is perhaps TRBD1 (5 bases). The CDR3 sequence is 14 residues long. Germline values: CDR1 SGHTA, CDR2 FQGNSA. V was pared by 5 bases and J by 2 bases, with 12 bases between.